Following are 18 T cell receptor beta chains from one sample sequenced in a study of beta chain features in type 1 diabetes (dated by TCRdb to between 2018 and 2020). Library method: the immunoSEQ multiplex PCR assay. All of the isolated RNA was reverse transcribed with the High Capacity cDNA Reverse Transcription Kit, so expressed TCRB transcripts were sequenced. As stored in TCRdb, this immuneACCESS dataset retains in-frame rearrangements with V and J assigned. A fraction of the clones does not appear; measured against another copy, unresolved V genes explain less than half of the discrepancy, and the remainder lacks a known reason. The table for this sample lists about 370,000 clones; approximately 16% of them were counted only once. The ten biggest clones cover under 0.02% of the sample. The sequenced material came from naive CD4+ T cells from blood. Interpreted using the paper, the cell subset or site label stands for: true naive CD4+ T cells. The source of these receptors is a woman aged 18-30 years in good health.

The rearrangement uses TRBV20-1 and TRBJ2-1; 7 bases agree with TRBD2. V trimming: 5 bases; J trimming: 11 bases; junction bases outside the gene matches: 3. The V gene's germline CDR1 is DFQATT and CDR2 SNEGSKA (reference sequence). There are 10 residues in the CDR3. DNA of the CDR3: TGCAGTGCTTGGGAGGGGAAGCAGTTCTTC. This gives the protein CSAWEGKQFF.

The rearrangement joins TRBV6-6 to TRBJ2-3; a weak D match, TRBD1 (5 bases). The CDR3 consists of 15 residues. V shed 2 bases and J shed 2 bases, with 11 bases lying between them. Germline values: CDR1 MNHNY, CDR2 SVGAGI (reference sequence). CDR3 coding DNA: TGTGCCAGCAGTTACCTGTTACAGGTCACAGATACGCAGTATTTT. It yields the protein CASSYLLQVTDTQYF.

The chain is built from TRBV7-6 and TRBJ2-5, with TRBD1 identical over 8 bases. Germline V gene sequence: CDR1 SGHVS, CDR2 FNYEAQ. The CDR3 is made up of 14 amino acids. The trim removed 2 bases at V and 6 bases at J, leaving 5 bases unmatched. CDR3 amino acids: CASSLQGAVKTQYF. The CDR3 DNA sequence: TGTGCCAGCAGCTTACAGGGGGCTGTAAAGACCCAGTACTTC.

J is TRBJ2-7 and V is TRBV15, with TRBD1 matching over 7 bases. This CDR3 is 16 amino acids long. J gave up 4 bases and V 0 bases, and 9 bases lay outside the gene matches. CDR1 and CDR2 from the germline V gene are LNHNV and YYDKDF (reference sequence). In nucleotides, the CDR3 is TGTGCCACCAGCAGAGACCGGGACAGTGGGTTATACGAGCAGTACTTC. Its protein product is CATSRDRDSGLYEQYF.

The CDR3 DNA reads as TGTGCCAGCAGCGTAGCTTGGGACAGCTACGAGCAGTACTTC. It translates to CASSVAWDSYEQYF. V and J are TRBV9 and TRBJ2-7, with TRBD1 identical over 7 bases. Germline CDR1 reads SGDLS; CDR2 reads YYNGEE. The CDR3 contains 14 residues. V dropped 0 bases and J dropped 3; count of bases not matched to a gene: 3.

This clone was detected a few times. The CDR3 coding sequence is TGTGCCAGCAGTCCTCAAGGACAGGGTAATGTCCATGAGCAGTTCTTC. This codes for CASSPQGQGNVHEQFF. The V call is TRBV28, the J call TRBJ2-1, with 8 bases fitting TRBD1. The CDR3 contains 16 residues. V was pared by 5 bases and J by 8 bases, with 14 bases of the junction left unmatched. Per germline, CDR1 MDHEN and CDR2 SYDVKM.

About this clone: Other DNA sequences from this sample encode an identical CDR3 as well. J is TRBJ1-5 and V is TRBV7-9; 9 positions match TRBD1. This CDR3 spans 14 amino acids. Germline V gene data show CDR1 as SEHNR and CDR2 as FQNEAQ (reference sequence). The V gene end was trimmed by 4 bases and the J gene end by 7 bases; junction bases not matched to a gene: 5. The chain's CDR3 is CASSSGTGNQPQHF. The DNA of the CDR3 is TGTGCCAGCAGCTCCGGGACAGGGAACCAGCCCCAGCATTTT.

The rearrangement joins TRBV19 to TRBJ1-1, with unresolved D. Trimming removed 3 bases at V and 8 bases at J, with 10 bases between. The germline gives CDR1 LNHDA, CDR2 SQIVND (reference sequence). The CDR3 length is 12 residues. The chain's CDR3 is CASSMAGFEAFF. The CDR3 coding sequence is TGTGCCAGTAGTATGGCAGGATTCGAAGCTTTCTTT.

The chain combines TRBV2 with TRBJ2-5; D may be TRBD2 (5 bases). The CDR3 runs 14 residues. The germline gives CDR1 SNHLY, CDR2 FYNNEI. The germline V and J ends were trimmed by 5 bases and 2 bases, with 12 bases remaining between them. CDR3 protein: CASSPNGGQETQYF. The CDR3 DNA reads TGTGCCAGCAGTCCTAATGGAGGTCAAGAGACCCAGTACTTC.

The V and J genes are TRBV2 and TRBJ2-7; possible D gene TRBD2, 5 bases. Germline loops: CDR1 SNHLY, CDR2 FYNNEI. Trimming removed 8 bases from V and 7 bases from J, with 27 bases in between. This CDR3 has 16 residues. The CDR3 DNA follows: TGTGCCAGCGTCGCCTCGGGCCCTACCGGAGGTAAAGAGCAGTACTTC. Translating gives CASVASGPTGGKEQYF. The entire variable domain, with the rest obtained from reference TRBV2 and TRBJ2-7, is as follows: EPEVTQTPSHQVTQMGQEVILRCVPISNHLYFYWYRQILGQKVEFLVSFYNNEISEKSEIFDDQFSVERPDGSNFTLKIRSTKLEDSAMYFCASVASGPTGGKEQYFGPGTRLTVT.

This clone was observed a handful of times. V and J are TRBV15 and TRBJ2-3; 8 bases line up with TRBD2. Germline CDR1 reads LNHNV; CDR2 reads YYDKDF (reference sequence). The CDR3 is 14 residues long. With V trimmed by 10 bases and J by 2 bases, 8 bases remained unmatched. DNA of the CDR3: TGTGCCATCAAATCAGCGGGAGCCACAGATACGCAGTATTTT. Translating it yields CAIKSAGATDTQYF. Based on the CDR3 plus reference TRBV15 and TRBJ2-3, the full variable domain is DAMVIQNPRYQVTQFGKPVTLSCSQTLNHNVMYWYQQKSSQAPKLLFHYYDKDFNNEADTPDNFQSRRPNTSFCFLDIRSPGLGDTAMYLCAIKSAGATDTQYFGPGTRLTVL.

This clone has just a few counts. The chain carries TRBV12-5 and TRBJ1-1, with 7 bases fitting TRBD1. This CDR3 region has 15 residues. J lost 0 bases, V lost 5 bases, and 6 bases had no gene match. CDR1 and CDR2 from the germline V gene are LGHNT and FRNRAP. The CDR3 region is CASGPEGQMNTEAFF. In DNA, the CDR3 is TGTGCTAGTGGTCCGGAGGGACAGATGAACACTGAAGCTTTCTTT.

This clone has more than one count but fewer than ten. This chain links TRBV5-1 with TRBJ2-5; 10 nucleotides agree with TRBD2. The CDR3 is 15 amino acids. Per germline, CDR1 SGHRS and CDR2 YFSETQ. V lost 3 bases to trimming and J lost 5 bases; unmatched junction nucleotides: 7. DNA for the CDR3: TGCGCCAGCAGCTCCTCGGGACTAGCGAGGGAGACCCAGTACTTC. Its translation is CASSSSGLARETQYF.

The chain has TRBV13 and TRBJ2-7; D uncertain. V was clipped by 5 bases and J by 2 bases, with 4 bases between them. The V gene's germline CDR1 is PRHDT and CDR2 FYEKMQ (reference sequence). The CDR3 is 11 residues long. The CDR3 region has the DNA TGTGCCAGCAGCCCCACCTACGAGCAGTACTTC. Translating gives CASSPTYEQYF.

The chain carries TRBV7-7 and TRBJ2-1; the D gene is possibly TRBD1 (7 bases). Germline CDR1 SSHAT, CDR2 FNYEAQ (reference sequence). Trimming removed 5 bases at V and 4 bases at J, with 15 bases between. The CDR3 loop spans 15 amino acids. The CDR3 coding sequence is TGTGCCAGCAGCCCAGGGGGGTCGTCTTACAATGAGCAGTTCTTC. This codes for CASSPGGSSYNEQFF.

V and J are TRBV4-2 and TRBJ2-1; TRBD2 aligns across 8 bases. Trimming cost V 0 bases and J 2 bases; bases outside gene matches: 6. The germline CDR1 and CDR2 sequences are LGHNA and YNFKEQ. This CDR3 has 17 residues. The CDR3, as DNA: TGTGCCAGCAGCCAAGATCACGGCGGGGGGCCCTACAATGAGCAGTTCTTC. Translation: CASSQDHGGGPYNEQFF.

J is TRBJ1-2 and V is TRBV6-6, with D maybe TRBD1 (6 bases). Trimming took 4 bases from V and 8 from J, leaving 23 bases between them. CDR1 is MNHNY and CDR2 is SVGAGI in the germline V gene (reference sequence). The CDR3 runs 16 residues. The chain's CDR3 is CASSSQGYRAGVGYTF. In DNA form, the CDR3 reads TGTGCCAGCAGTTCCCAGGGGTACAGGGCCGGCGTGGGCTACACCTTC.

This clone was detected only a few times. The same CDR3 arises from other DNA sequences in this sample as well. The chain is built from TRBV7-9 and TRBJ2-3; no clear D gene. Germline V CDR1 and CDR2: SEHNR, FQNEAQ (reference sequence). V was clipped by 5 bases and J by 2 bases, with 5 bases between them. CDR3 length: 12 amino acids. CDR3 nucleotide sequence: TGTGCCAGCAGCCCTAACACAGATACGCAGTATTTT. Its translation is CASSPNTDTQYF.